This is a list of T cell receptor beta chains from one sample in a study of T cell changes during pregnancy in multiple sclerosis. Clones were sequenced by immunoSEQ multiplex PCR, and TCRdb holds only the in-frame ones, with some missing. The sample has under 65,000 clones, just over 90% seen once. The material sequenced was CD8+ T cells from peripheral blood mononuclear cells, taken in the second trimester of pregnancy. The receptors shown here come from a female donor with multiple sclerosis, enrolled in a pregnancy study. Both conserved end residues are part of each CDR3. Each record gives: CDR3 length, J gene, D gene, clone size, V gene, CDR3 protein, CDR3 DNA. D genes are given only for firm matches. Size values are once, few and many counts, or a class for expanded clones, and some rows have none.

15,TRBJ1-5,.,.,TRBV12-5,CASGSPYRVDQPQHF,TGTGCTAGTGGTTCCCCGTACAGGGTGGATCAGCCCCAGCATTTT
16,TRBJ1-1,.,.,TRBV10-1,CASSESAGGRVSEAFF,TGCGCCAGCAGTGAGTCTGCCGGGGGGCGCGTCTCTGAAGCTTTCTTT
12,TRBJ2-7,.,.,TRBV10-3,CATRQGAYEQYF,TGTGCCACACGACAAGGGGCCTACGAGCAGTACTTC
16,TRBJ2-7,.,.,TRBV4-1,CASSSLFGLNSYEQYF,TGCGCCAGCAGCTCACTATTTGGGTTAAACTCCTACGAGCAGTACTTC
16,TRBJ2-3,TRBD1,.,TRBV5-8,CASSLSWDRATDTQYF,TGTGCCAGCAGCTTGAGTTGGGACAGGGCCACAGATACGCAGTATTTT
13,TRBJ1-1,.,.,TRBV6-5,CASSYHGEIEAFF,TGTGCCAGCAGTTACCACGGGGAAATTGAAGCTTTCTTT
14,TRBJ2-7,.,.,TRBV6-1,CASETSRGSYEQYF,TGTGCCAGCGAGACGTCTAGGGGAAGCTACGAGCAGTACTTC
15,TRBJ2-7,.,.,TRBV4-1,CASSPRDLPSYEQYF,TGCGCCAGCAGCCCCCGGGACTTGCCTTCCTACGAGCAGTACTTC
13,TRBJ1-1,.,.,TRBV6-6,CASSSAENTEAFF,TGTGCCAGCAGCTCCGCGGAAAACACTGAAGCTTTCTTT
14,TRBJ2-1,.,.,TRBV27,CASSLGLSYNEQFF,TGTGCCAGCAGTTTGGGACTCTCCTACAATGAGCAGTTCTTC
16,TRBJ2-2,TRBD1,.,TRBV2,CASSEGTGVNTGELFF,TGTGCCAGCAGTGAAGGGACAGGGGTGAACACCGGGGAGCTGTTTTTT
16,TRBJ1-5,.,.,TRBV7-9,CASSLAQGPFNQPQHF,TGTGCCAGCAGCTTAGCCCAGGGGCCTTTCAATCAGCCCCAGCATTTT
14,TRBJ2-2,TRBD1,.,TRBV6-1,CASRGQGDTGELFF,TGTGCCAGCAGAGGACAGGGCGACACCGGGGAGCTGTTTTTT
16,TRBJ2-1,.,.,TRBV7-6,CASSSGSGGAYNEQFF,TGTGCCAGCAGCTCGGGATCGGGGGGCGCCTACAATGAGCAGTTCTTC
15,TRBJ2-1,TRBD2,.,TRBV19,CATGRGTSSYNEQFF,TGTGCCACTGGCCGAGGGACTAGCTCATACAATGAGCAGTTCTTC
15,TRBJ1-1,TRBD1,.,TRBV28,CASIGPLTGGPEAFF,TGTGCCAGCATCGGTCCTCTGACAGGGGGTCCTGAAGCTTTCTTT
19,TRBJ2-1,.,.,TRBV11-3,CASSFVFLTGLVLYNEQFF,TGTGCCAGCAGCTTTGTCTTTTTGACGGGACTTGTCCTTTACAATGAGCAGTTCTTC
18,TRBJ2-2,TRBD2,.,TRBV7-3,CASSPGTSGGVNTGELFF,TGTGCCAGCAGCCCCGGGACTAGCGGGGGGGTGAACACCGGGGAGCTGTTTTTT
12,TRBJ1-4,.,once,TRBV5-5,CASSPTNEKLFF,TGTGCCAGCAGCCCGACTAATGAAAAACTGTTTTTT
15,TRBJ2-7,TRBD2,.,TRBV6-5,CASSYSTSGGGEQYF,TGTGCCAGCAGTTACTCCACTAGCGGGGGCGGTGAGCAGTACTTC
14,TRBJ2-2,TRBD1,.,TRBV4-2,CASSQGQGTGELFF,TGTGCCAGCAGCCAAGGACAGGGGACCGGGGAGCTGTTTTTT
14,TRBJ1-1,.,.,TRBV5-1,CASSEDIMNTEAFF,TGCGCCAGCAGTGAGGACATAATGAACACTGAAGCTTTCTTT
17,TRBJ2-2,TRBD2,once,TRBV11-2,CASSLELAGGPGGELFF,TGTGCCAGCAGCTTAGAACTAGCGGGGGGCCCTGGCGGGGAGCTGTTTTTT
16,TRBJ2-3,TRBD2,.,TRBV7-2,CASSSERGPQGDTQYF,TGTGCCAGCAGCTCCGAGCGGGGGCCTCAGGGAGATACGCAGTATTTT
14,TRBJ1-1,.,.,TRBV27,CASSRTSPGTEAFF,TGTGCCAGCAGTAGGACCTCACCAGGGACTGAAGCTTTCTTT
17,TRBJ2-3,.,once,TRBV11-2,CASIHRGRAAYTDTQYF,TGTGCCAGCATCCACAGAGGGCGGGCGGCTTACACAGATACGCAGTATTTT
18,TRBJ2-1,TRBD2,.,TRBV9,CASSERTLTSGGYNEQFF,TGTGCCAGCAGCGAACGAACCCTAACTAGCGGGGGGTACAATGAGCAGTTCTTC
13,TRBJ2-3,.,.,TRBV29-1,CSDFTGDTDTQYF,TGCAGCGACTTTACCGGGGACACAGATACGCAGTATTTT
14,TRBJ2-2,.,once,TRBV7-9,CASSLGQGTGELFF,TGTGCCAGCAGCTTAGGCCAGGGAACCGGGGAGCTGTTTTTT
15,TRBJ1-4,TRBD1,.,TRBV6-5,CASSPGTVAFEKLFF,TGTGCCAGCAGTCCCGGGACAGTTGCTTTTGAAAAACTGTTTTTT
13,TRBJ2-7,TRBD1,.,TRBV28,CASSSGQGYEQYF,TGTGCCAGCAGTTCCGGACAGGGGTACGAGCAGTACTTC
18,TRBJ2-2,TRBD1,.,TRBV9,CASSVESTGKGDTGELFF,TGTGCCAGCAGCGTAGAATCGACAGGGAAAGGAGACACCGGGGAGCTGTTTTTT
15,TRBJ2-7,TRBD2,.,TRBV28,CASRKTSGRSYEQYF,TGTGCCAGCAGGAAAACTAGCGGGAGATCGTACGAGCAGTACTTC
18,TRBJ2-6,.,.,TRBV23-1,CASSQRGQILSGANVLTF,TGCGCCAGCAGTCAGCGCGGACAGATTCTCTCTGGGGCCAACGTCCTGACTTTC
13,TRBJ2-7,TRBD2,.,TRBV7-9,CASSSPLAPEQYF,TGTGCCAGCAGCTCCCCACTAGCGCCCGAGCAGTACTTC
15,TRBJ1-5,TRBD1,.,TRBV28,CASSRTGFLDQPQHF,TGTGCCAGCAGTCGGACAGGGTTTTTAGATCAGCCCCAGCATTTT
15,TRBJ1-3,.,once,TRBV7-6,CASSFRHFSGNTIYF,TGTGCCAGCAGCTTTAGACACTTCTCTGGAAACACCATATATTTT
14,TRBJ2-7,.,.,TRBV7-9,CASIQGGSSYEQYF,TGTGCCAGCATACAGGGGGGGAGCTCCTACGAGCAGTACTTC
15,TRBJ2-3,TRBD2,.,TRBV4-2,CASSHTSGGQDTQYF,TGTGCCAGCAGCCACACGAGCGGGGGGCAAGATACGCAGTATTTT
18,TRBJ2-7,TRBD2,.,TRBV4-1,CASSHRGLAGGLYYEQYF,TGCGCCAGCAGCCACCGCGGACTAGCGGGGGGCCTTTACTACGAGCAGTACTTC